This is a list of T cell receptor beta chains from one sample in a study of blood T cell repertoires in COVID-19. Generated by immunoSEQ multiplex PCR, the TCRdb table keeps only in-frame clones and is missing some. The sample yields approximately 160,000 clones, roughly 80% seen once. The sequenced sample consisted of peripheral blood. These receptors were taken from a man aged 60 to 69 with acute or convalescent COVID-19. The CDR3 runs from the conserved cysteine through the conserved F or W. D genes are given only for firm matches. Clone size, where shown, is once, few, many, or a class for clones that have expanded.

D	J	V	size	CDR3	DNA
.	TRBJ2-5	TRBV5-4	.	CASSHTSEETQYF	TGTGCCAGCAGCCACACTAGTGAAGAGACCCAGTACTTC
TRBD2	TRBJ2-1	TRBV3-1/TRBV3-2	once	CASSQDGGGFGNEQFF	TGTGCCAGCAGCCAAGACGGGGGAGGGTTCGGAAATGAGCAGTTCTTC
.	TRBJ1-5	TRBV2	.	CASAGHFSNQPQHF	TGTGCCAGCGCCGGACACTTTAGCAATCAGCCCCAGCATTTT
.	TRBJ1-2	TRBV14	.	CASSQDDGKYGYTF	TGTGCCAGCAGCCAAGATGACGGGAAATATGGCTACACCTTC
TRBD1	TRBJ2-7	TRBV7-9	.	CASSLGQGWDEQYF	TGTGCCAGCAGCTTAGGACAGGGCTGGGACGAGCAGTACTTC
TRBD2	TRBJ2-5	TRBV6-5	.	CASSYGGEAGTQYF	TGTGCCAGCAGTTACGGGGGGGAGGCTGGGACCCAGTACTTC
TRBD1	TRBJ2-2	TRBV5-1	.	CASSSDRADTGELFF	TGCGCCAGCAGCTCGGACAGGGCAGACACCGGGGAGCTGTTTTTT
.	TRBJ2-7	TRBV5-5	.	CASSLGAGYYEQYF	TGTGCCAGCAGCTTGGGTGCAGGGTACTACGAGCAGTACTTC
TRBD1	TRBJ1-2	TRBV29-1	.	CSVEGQGGYYGYTF	TGCAGCGTTGAGGGACAGGGAGGGTACTATGGCTACACCTTC
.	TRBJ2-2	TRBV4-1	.	CASSPQGGGANTGELFF	TGCGCCAGCAGCCCCCAGGGAGGGGGGGCGAACACCGGGGAGCTGTTTTTT
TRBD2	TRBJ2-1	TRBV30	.	CAWRTSGGGQFF	TGTGCCTGGAGGACTAGCGGGGGGGGGCAGTTCTTC
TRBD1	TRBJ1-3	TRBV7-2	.	CASSLGQGDTIYF	TGTGCCAGCAGCTTAGGACAGGGAGACACCATATATTTT
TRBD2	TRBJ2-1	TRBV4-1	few	CASSPSGGAHNEQFF	TGCGCCAGCAGCCCCAGCGGGGGGGCCCACAATGAGCAGTTCTTC
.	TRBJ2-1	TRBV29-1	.	CSVEGSASSYNEQFF	TGCAGCGTTGAAGGTTCGGCTAGCTCCTACAATGAGCAGTTCTTC
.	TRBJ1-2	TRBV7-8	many	CASSTRTTDTGYTF	TGTGCCAGCAGCACCAGAACCACCGATACTGGCTACACCTTC
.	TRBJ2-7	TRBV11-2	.	CASSFAFGGQSSYEQYF	TGTGCCAGCAGCTTCGCATTCGGGGGGCAGTCCTCCTACGAGCAGTACTTC
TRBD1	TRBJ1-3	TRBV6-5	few	CASSSGQGENTIYF	TGTGCCAGCAGCTCCGGACAGGGGGAAAACACCATATATTTT
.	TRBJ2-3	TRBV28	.	CASSSQVRPDTQYF	TGTGCCAGCAGTTCCCAGGTCCGTCCAGATACGCAGTATTTT
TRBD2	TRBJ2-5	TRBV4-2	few	CASSQDPLLAAYQETQYF	TGTGCCAGCAGCCAAGATCCCTTACTAGCGGCGTACCAAGAGACCCAGTACTTC
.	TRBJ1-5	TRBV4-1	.	CASSRLPRGASRNQPQHF	TGCGCCAGCAGCCGGCTACCCCGGGGGGCGTCGCGCAATCAGCCCCAGCATTTT
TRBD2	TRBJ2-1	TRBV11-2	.	CASSLWSLAVNEQFF	TGTGCCAGCAGCTTATGGTCACTAGCGGTCAATGAGCAGTTCTTC
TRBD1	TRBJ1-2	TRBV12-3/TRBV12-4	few	CASSWTGGDGYTF	TGTGCCAGCAGTTGGACAGGGGGGGATGGCTACACCTTC
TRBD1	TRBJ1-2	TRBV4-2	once	CASEPTGGFSNYGYTF	TGTGCCAGCGAGCCAACAGGGGGCTTTTCTAACTATGGCTACACCTTC
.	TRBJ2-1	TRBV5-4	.	CASSLGSNEQFF	TGTGCCAGCAGCTTGGGGAGTAATGAGCAGTTCTTC
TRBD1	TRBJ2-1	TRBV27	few	CASSLTTGAYNEQFF	TGTGCCAGCAGTTTAACGACAGGGGCCTACAATGAGCAGTTCTTC
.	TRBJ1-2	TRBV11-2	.	CASRPPPRARGYGYTF	TGTGCCAGCAGACCCCCCCCCAGGGCAAGGGGCTATGGCTACACCTTC
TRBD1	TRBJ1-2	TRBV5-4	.	CASSTRTGGSYGYTF	TGTGCCAGCAGCACTCGGACAGGGGGCAGCTATGGCTACACCTTC
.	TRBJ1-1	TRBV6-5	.	CASMGDLGGTEAFF	TGTGCCAGCATGGGGGACCTAGGGGGAACTGAAGCTTTCTTT
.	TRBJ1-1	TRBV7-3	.	CASSSRTFTHGEKNTEAFF	TGTGCCAGCAGCTCGCGAACCTTTACTCACGGTGAGAAGAACACTGAAGCTTTCTTT
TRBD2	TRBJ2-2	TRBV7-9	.	CASSPLAGGITGELFF	TGTGCCAGCAGCCCCCTAGCGGGGGGGATCACCGGGGAGCTGTTTTTT
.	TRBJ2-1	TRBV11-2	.	CASRGEYQDEQFF	TGTGCCAGCAGAGGGGAATATCAGGATGAGCAGTTCTTC
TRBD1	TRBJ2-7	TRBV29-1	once	CSVKSGTGDMEQYF	TGCAGCGTTAAATCCGGGACAGGCGATATGGAGCAGTACTTC
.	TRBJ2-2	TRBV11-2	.	CASSRGSGTGETGELFF	TGTGCCAGCAGCCGGGGCTCCGGGACGGGGGAAACCGGGGAGCTGTTTTTT
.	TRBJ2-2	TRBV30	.	CAWSVSGNTGELFF	TGTGCCTGGAGTGTAAGCGGGAACACCGGGGAGCTGTTTTTT
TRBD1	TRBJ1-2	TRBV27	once	CASSLAGTAYGYTF	TGTGCCAGCAGTCTAGCCGGGACAGCCTATGGCTACACCTTC
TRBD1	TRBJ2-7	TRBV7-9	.	CASRHDRVYEQYF	TGTGCCAGCAGACATGACAGGGTCTACGAGCAGTACTTC
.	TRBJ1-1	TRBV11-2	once	CASSSAGARGNTEAFF	TGTGCCAGCAGCTCCGCGGGAGCGCGGGGGAACACTGAAGCTTTCTTT
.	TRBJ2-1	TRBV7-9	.	CASSLGGVAEQFF	TGTGCCAGCAGCTTAGGCGGGGTAGCTGAGCAGTTCTTC
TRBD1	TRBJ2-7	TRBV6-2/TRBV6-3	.	CASSYADRGLEQYF	TGTGCCAGCAGTTACGCGGACAGGGGGCTCGAGCAGTACTTC